The 30 T cell receptor beta chains below were found in one sample sequenced in a study of sequential checkpoint blockade in melanoma. Regarding treatment: randomized to nivolumab then ipilimumab (arm A) or the reverse (arm B). Libraries were prepared by immunoSEQ multiplex PCR; TCRdb keeps only in-frame clonotypes and omits some of them. The sample shows about 20,000 clones, approximately 85% of them seen only once. The material was CD8+ T cells sorted from blood (inferred from file names), obtained from a patient given nivolumab and ipilimumab in sequence. The origin of the receptors is a human donor with melanoma.

The chain has TRBV13 and TRBJ1-5, with 8 bases matching TRBD1. The CDR3 contains 15 residues. The trim removed 6 bases at V and 4 bases at J, leaving 8 bases unmatched. Germline V gene data show CDR1 as PRHDT and CDR2 as FYEKMQ (reference sequence). In nucleotides, the CDR3 is TGTGCCAGCAGTTCCGGGACAGGACTAAATCAGCCCCAGCATTTT. It translates to CASSSGTGLNQPQHF.

V usage is TRBV6-1 and J usage is TRBJ2-2; D is ambiguous. Trimming removed 0 bases from V and 4 bases from J, with 6 bases in between. The CDR3 has 14 residues. The germline CDR1 and CDR2 sequences are MNHNS and SASEGT. The CDR3 DNA is TGTGCCAGCAGTGAAGCCTACCGCACCGGGGAGCTGTTTTTT. Amino acid sequence: CASSEAYRTGELFF.

The rearrangement uses TRBV4-3 and TRBJ2-1, with 10 bases aligning to TRBD2. J was trimmed by 6 bases and V by 0 bases; bases with no gene match: 5. CDR3 length: 16 amino acids. Germline CDR1 is LGHNA and CDR2 is YSLEER. The CDR3 reads CASSQDERGGLNEQFF. CDR3 nucleotides: TGCGCCAGCAGCCAAGATGAGCGGGGGGGCCTCAATGAGCAGTTCTTC.

This clone was recorded a few times. J is TRBJ2-7 and V is TRBV9; possible D gene TRBD1, 6 bases. Trimming removed 4 bases from V and 1 base from J, with 12 bases in between. CDR1 is SGDLS, CDR2 YYNGEE, per germline. The CDR3 sequence is 14 residues long. The chain's CDR3 is CASSTTDSSYEQYF. CDR3 sequence (DNA): TGTGCCAGCAGCACAACGGACAGTTCCTACGAGCAGTACTTC.

The chain employs TRBV6-5 and TRBJ2-1; 9 bases map to TRBD1. The germline V gene has CDR1 MNHEY and CDR2 SVGAGI. V gave up 7 bases and J gave up 9 bases; unmatched junction bases: 13. The CDR3 spans 15 residues. The CDR3 here is CASTILRDREVEQFF. CDR3 nucleotide sequence: TGTGCCAGCACCATCCTCCGGGACAGGGAGGTTGAGCAGTTCTTC.

The V call is TRBV6-6, the J call TRBJ1-1; D is undetermined. CDR1 and CDR2 from the germline V gene are MNHNY and SVGAGI (reference sequence). Trimming pared 7 bases from V and 1 base from J, leaving 13 bases between. The CDR3 contains 14 residues. CDR3 protein: CASTERNKNTEAFF. CDR3 nucleotide sequence: TGTGCCAGCACCGAGCGAAACAAGAACACTGAAGCTTTCTTT.

This clone was picked up a small number of times. V gene TRBV5-4 combines with J gene TRBJ2-1, with 7 bases matching TRBD2. This CDR3 has 15 amino acids. Looked up from germline, CDR1 is SGHNT and CDR2 is YYREEE (reference sequence). V lost 1 base and J lost 6; bases outside the gene matches: 7. The CDR3 DNA sequence: TGTGCCAGCAGCTTGAGCGGGGCGTTCGGCAATGAGCAGTTCTTC. This gives the protein CASSLSGAFGNEQFF.

The chain has TRBV27 and TRBJ2-5, with 7 bases fitting TRBD1. The assigned J gene may be wrong: the sequence end matches TRBJ2-7 better. The CDR3 is 14 amino acids. Germline CDR1 reads MNHEY; CDR2 reads SMNVEV (reference sequence). The CDR3 coding sequence is TGTGCCAGCAGCCTACAGGGGATCTCCTACGAGCAGTACTTC. Its translation: CASSLQGISYEQYF.

The chain employs TRBV2 and TRBJ1-1; 9 bases match TRBD1. V trimming: 4 bases; J trimming: 6 bases; junction bases outside the gene matches: 0. The CDR3 sequence is 12 residues long. Looked up from germline, CDR1 is SNHLY and CDR2 is FYNNEI. The CDR3 sequence is CASSGQGAEAFF. The DNA of the CDR3 is TGTGCCAGCAGTGGACAGGGGGCTGAAGCTTTCTTT.

The chain recombines TRBV27 with TRBJ2-7; 8 nucleotides line up with TRBD1. The ends lost 0 bases at V and 2 bases at J; junction bases unmatched: 0. The length of the CDR3 is 14 residues. CDR1 and CDR2 (germline): MNHEY, SMNVEV (reference sequence). CDR3 sequence: CASSLSGQAYEQYF. DNA of the CDR3: TGTGCCAGCAGTTTATCGGGACAGGCCTACGAGCAGTACTTC.

The genes are TRBV7-9 and TRBJ1-2; 8 bases match TRBD1. CDR1 SEHNR and CDR2 FQNEAQ come from the germline V gene (reference sequence). The V segment lost 4 bases and the J segment 4 bases; nucleotides outside the gene matches: 8. The CDR3 is 15 residues long. CDR3 amino acids: CASSYNRGVGYGYTF. The CDR3 DNA reads TGTGCCAGCAGCTACAACAGGGGGGTTGGCTATGGCTACACCTTC.

The table lists this clone with a count of one. The chain uses TRBV28 and TRBJ1-4, with a possible D match to TRBD1 (5 bases). The V and J ends lost 3 bases and 0 bases respectively, with 5 bases between them. The germline V gene encodes CDR1 MDHEN and CDR2 SYDVKM. The CDR3 covers 14 residues. In nucleotides, the CDR3 is TGTGCCAGCAGTTTGACAGCAACTAATGAAAAACTGTTTTTT. It specifies CASSLTATNEKLFF.

The chain is built from TRBV18 and TRBJ2-7; D possibly corresponds to TRBD1 (5 bases). From germline, CDR1 is KGHSH and CDR2 LQKENI. V dropped 4 bases and J dropped 2 bases, with 18 bases sitting between them. This CDR3 has 16 amino acids. Here the CDR3 DNA reads TGTGCCAGCTCACACTCACAGGAAAACCCCACCTACGAGCAGTACTTC. Its translation is CASSHSQENPTYEQYF.

The chain uses TRBV7-9 and TRBJ2-1; TRBD2 aligns across 11 bases. The CDR3 covers 12 residues. Per the germline V gene, CDR1 is SEHNR and CDR2 is FQNEAQ (reference sequence). V was pared by 6 bases and J by 14 bases, with 6 bases of the junction left unmatched. CDR3 amino acids: CASRIAGGPKFF. The CDR3 coding sequence is TGTGCCAGCAGAATAGCGGGGGGGCCCAAGTTCTTC. The complete variable domain, with remaining parts taken from reference TRBV7-9 and TRBJ2-1, reads DTGVSQNPRHKITKRGQNVTFRCDPISEHNRLYWYRQTLGQGPEFLTYFQNEAQLEKSRLLSDRFSAERPKGSFSTLEIQRTEQGDSAMYLCASRIAGGPKFFGPGTRLTVL.

This chain links TRBV7-9 with TRBJ2-7; TRBD1 agrees at 10 bases. CDR3 length: 16 amino acids. Trimming cost V 6 bases and J 7 bases; bases outside gene matches: 15. In germline, CDR1 is SEHNR, CDR2 FQNEAQ (reference sequence). CDR3 in DNA: TGTGCCAGCAGTACCTTCCCGGGACAGGGGTCGTGGGAGCAGTACTTC. This sequence encodes CASSTFPGQGSWEQYF.

The DNA for the CDR3 is TGTGCCAGCAGCTCACCACCACGGGGGTCCCCAAACACCGGGGAGCTGTTTTTT. This translates into CASSSPPRGSPNTGELFF. This rearrangement joins TRBV7-6 to TRBJ2-2, with D perhaps matching TRBD2 (6 bases). Trimming removed 4 bases at V and 2 bases at J, with 20 bases between. CDR3 length: 18 residues. Germline CDR1 reads SGHVS; CDR2 reads FNYEAQ.

V is TRBV7-2 and J is TRBJ2-1; D unclear. Germline lookup yields CDR1 SGHTA and CDR2 FQGNSA. Trimming pared 2 bases from V and 5 bases from J, leaving 10 bases between. CDR3 length equals 14 residues. The CDR3 reads CASSLWAENNEQFF. The CDR3 nucleotides are TGTGCCAGCAGCTTATGGGCAGAGAACAATGAGCAGTTCTTC.

This clone was observed a handful of times. The chain has TRBV5-8 and TRBJ1-2; D perhaps matches TRBD1 (5 bases). This CDR3 is built from 14 residues. Per germline, CDR1 SGHTS and CDR2 YDEGEE. Trimming stripped 4 bases from V and 4 bases from J, with 14 bases between. CDR3 sequence reads: CASSLTETFYGYTF. CDR3 nucleotides: TGTGCCAGCAGCCTGACAGAGACTTTCTATGGCTACACCTTC.

The chain employs TRBV19 and TRBJ2-5; weak D call: TRBD1 (5 bases). In germline, CDR1 is LNHDA, CDR2 SQIVND (reference sequence). This CDR3 has 15 residues. V was shortened by 6 bases and J by 5 bases, with 19 bases between the two germline ends. CDR3 nucleotide sequence: TGTGCCAGTAGCGACTTCCAAGGGGCCGAGGAGACCCAGTACTTC. Its protein is CASSDFQGAEETQYF.

The chain links TRBV27 to TRBJ2-1, with TRBD1 as a possible D gene (6 bases). Trimming took 2 bases from V and 7 from J, leaving 18 bases between them. Germline V CDR1 and CDR2: MNHEY, SMNVEV (reference sequence). The CDR3 loop spans 16 amino acids. The DNA for the CDR3 is TGTGCCAGCAGTTTAAGGGGACCCAGGGGAGCAAATGAGCAGTTCTTC. This encodes CASSLRGPRGANEQFF.

This rearrangement joins TRBV7-9 to TRBJ2-5; possibly TRBD1 for D (6 bases). V was pared by 0 bases and J by 1 base, with 9 bases between. The germline CDR1 and CDR2 sequences are SEHNR and FQNEAQ (reference sequence). This CDR3 has 15 amino acids. The CDR3 DNA follows: TGTGCCAGCAGCTTAGCGGACAGACCCCAAGAGACCCAGTACTTC. Amino acid sequence: CASSLADRPQETQYF. Supplemented by reference TRBV7-9 and TRBJ2-5, the full variable domain reads DTGVSQNPRHKITKRGQNVTFRCDPISEHNRLYWYRQTLGQGPEFLTYFQNEAQLEKSRLLSDRFSAERPKGSFSTLEIQRTEQGDSAMYLCASSLADRPQETQYFGPGTRLLVL.

The V call is TRBV7-6, the J call TRBJ1-6; D perhaps matches TRBD1 (5 bases). In germline, CDR1 is SGHVS, CDR2 FNYEAQ. The CDR3 loop spans 18 amino acids. Trimming pared 5 bases from V and 4 bases from J, leaving 21 bases between. DNA of the CDR3: TGTGCCAGCAGCGCACAGCACCTCGGGACTGATTATAATTCACCCCTCCACTTT. Its translation: CASSAQHLGTDYNSPLHF.

The chain links TRBV7-9 to TRBJ2-3, with 7 bases fitting TRBD2. The CDR3 has 15 residues. In germline, CDR1 is SEHNR, CDR2 FQNEAQ (reference sequence). V gave up 3 bases and J gave up 0 bases; unmatched junction bases: 3. The CDR3 protein is CASSLTSRSTDTQYF. Written as DNA, the CDR3 is TGTGCCAGCAGCTTGACTAGCAGGAGCACAGATACGCAGTATTTT.

The rearrangement links TRBV25-1 to TRBJ2-1, with 9 bases that match TRBD2. Germline CDR1 reads MGHDK; CDR2 reads SYGVNS. The CDR3 is made up of 11 amino acids. Trimming took 8 bases from V and 10 from J; bases not matched to a gene: 3. CDR3 region: CASGGLAEQFF. CDR3 nucleotides: TGTGCCAGCGGAGGACTAGCGGAGCAGTTCTTC. The variable domain in full, with the rest retrieved from reference TRBV25-1 and TRBJ2-1, is EADIYQTPRYLVIGTGKKITLECSQTMGHDKMYWYQQDPGMELHLIHYSYGVNSTEKGDLSSESTVSRIRTEHFPLTLESARPSHTSQYLCASGGLAEQFFGPGTRLTVL.

This clone was counted between two and nine times. V is TRBV7-9 and J is TRBJ1-2; D is unresolved. Trimming took 5 bases from V and 4 from J, leaving 23 bases between them. Per the germline V gene, CDR1 is SEHNR and CDR2 is FQNEAQ (reference sequence). The CDR3 extends over 17 amino acids. The CDR3 DNA reads as TGTGCCAGCAGCCCCTTCCCTCGAGCACCCGAGGCCTATGGCTACACCTTC. Translated, it gives CASSPFPRAPEAYGYTF.

This clone has only a few counts. For the CDR3, the DNA is TGTGCCAGCAGCTTAGACGGCGGTTATAATTCACCCCTCCACTTT. Translation gives CASSLDGGYNSPLHF. This rearrangement joins TRBV7-9 to TRBJ1-6; no clear D gene. CDR1 and CDR2 from the germline V gene are SEHNR and FQNEAQ (reference sequence). The CDR3 consists of 15 residues. V was shortened by 1 base and J by 4 bases, with 8 bases between the two germline ends.

The genes are TRBV5-4 and TRBJ1-1; D not resolved. V lost 0 bases and J lost 0, with 3 bases in between. There are 13 residues in the CDR3. Germline V lookup: CDR1 SGHNT, CDR2 YYREEE (reference sequence). The CDR3 spells CASSLDMNTEAFF. The CDR3, as DNA: TGTGCCAGCAGCTTGGACATGAACACTGAAGCTTTCTTT.

The J gene is TRBJ2-7, the V gene TRBV5-6, with D possibly TRBD1 on 8 matching bases. This CDR3 has 15 residues. Germline loops: CDR1 SGHDT, CDR2 YYEEEE. V was pared by 0 bases and J by 2 bases, with 12 bases between. CDR3 protein: CASSLEQGGAYEQYF. The CDR3 nucleotides are TGTGCCAGCAGCTTGGAACAGGGGGGGGCCTACGAGCAGTACTTC.

This chain uses TRBV5-5 with TRBJ2-2, with a tentative D call TRBD2 (5 bases). V was trimmed by 2 bases and J by 4 bases, leaving 12 bases between them. Germline values: CDR1 SGHKS, CDR2 YYEKEE (reference sequence). The length of the CDR3 is 15 residues. The CDR3 reads CASSFSAGFTGELFF. As DNA, the CDR3 is TGTGCCAGCAGCTTTAGTGCGGGTTTCACCGGGGAGCTGTTTTTT.

The chain has TRBV6-5 and TRBJ1-6; D unresolved. The CDR3 has 12 amino acids. With 2 bases removed from V and 9 bases from J, the gap between germline ends came to 5 bases. CDR1 and CDR2 from the germline V gene are MNHEY and SVGAGI. CDR3 sequence reads: CASSYPGSPLHF. In DNA form, the CDR3 reads TGTGCCAGCAGTTACCCGGGTTCACCCCTCCACTTT.